Given below is one T cell receptor (beta chain) in context. Its antigen is not known. This could be a read error, since a much larger clone is one nucleotide away. The data originate from a study of breast tumors, draining lymph nodes, adjacent tissues. Study-wide findings and caveats: That most tumor T cells come from lymph nodes remained unproven.

TCRdb re-analysed the multiplex PCR reads in MiXCR, keeping a single row per CDR3 protein. The repertoire holds some 120,000 distinct CDR3 sequences, with nearly 20% as singletons. The lymph nodes were axillary draining lymph nodes from breast cancer patients. Trimming stripped 1 base from V and 5 bases from J, with 4 bases between. The length of the CDR3 is 11 residues. From germline, CDR1 is DFQATT and CDR2 SNEGSKA (reference sequence). The sample taken for sequencing was axillary lymph node tissue. This chain joins TRBV20-1 and TRBJ2-3; D is unclear. This TCR came from a female donor with breast cancer. Some clones in this sample may be carry-over from other donors' samples. Written as DNA, the CDR3 is TGCAGTGCTAGAGGGGGAGATACGCAGTATTTT. It translates to CSARGGDTQYF.